This T cell receptor (beta chain) was captured in a study of blood T cell repertoires in COVID-19. The method was immunoSEQ multiplex PCR; TCRdb's version includes in-frame clones alone and lacks a portion of them. There are about 95,000 clones in the sample; about nine tenths occur only once, and under 5.5% lies in the top ten. The CDR3 runs 16 residues. Trimming removed 3 bases from V and 1 base from J; junction bases left unmatched: 7. Germline loops: CDR1 ENHRY, CDR2 SYGVKD. The TCR was taken from a man aged 60-69 years with COVID-19, enrolled during active disease. Sequencing was carried out using peripheral blood. The V gene is TRBV10-3, the J gene TRBJ2-5; 8 bases fit TRBD2. The CDR3 is CAISDWKAGVQETQYF. DNA of the CDR3: TGTGCCATCAGTGATTGGAAAGCGGGAGTCCAAGAGACCCAGTACTTC.